This T cell receptor beta chain was sequenced in a study of OX40 agonist ivuxolimab in advanced cancers. Study-wide results and limits: Several nonresponders also turned out to have low normalized T-cell clonal expansion. There were, on average, more expanded clones in CD8+ T cells than in CD4+. CD4+ and CD8+ T cells in blood underwent clonal expansion by week 6 at 0.1 to 3.0 mg/kg.

This clone has only one observation. The antigen is not known. V was clipped by 8 bases and J by 5 bases; unmatched bases: 9. Looked up from germline, CDR1 is SEHNR and CDR2 is FQNEAQ (reference sequence). This CDR3 region has 13 residues. Data came from immunoSEQ multiplex PCR; TCRdb stores just in-frame clones and leaves some out. The table lists 80,000 to 95,000 clones, around nine tenths of them singletons. Autoimmune disease history or systemic immunosuppression led to patient exclusion. The chain has TRBV7-9 and TRBJ2-7; 7 nucleotides agree with TRBD2. The source material was CD4+ or CD8+ T cells sorted from blood, sampled in a trial of the OX40 agonist ivuxolimab. The origin of this receptor is an adult with an advanced solid tumor such as melanoma, head and neck, liver or kidney cancer. Here the CDR3 reads CASGVAAGDEQYF. The DNA for the CDR3 is TGTGCCAGCGGGGTGGCGGCGGGAGACGAGCAGTACTTC.